Below, one TCR beta chain is given with its context. The antigen is not known. Profiled with immunoSEQ multiplex PCR; TCRdb holds only in-frame clones, not every one. The sample has over 70,000 clones, roughly 89% seen once. Trimming shortened V by 10 bases and J by 5 bases, and 14 bases separated the two germline ends. CDR1 SNHLY and CDR2 FYNNEI come from the germline V gene. This CDR3 region has 12 residues. The record originates from a study of cytomegalovirus exposure and HLA in healthy donors. It was the approximately 130-subject validation cohort, separate from the approximately 620-subject first cohort, to which the donors belonged. Study outcomes and limitations: A few chains tied to CMV proved CMV antigen-specific in vitro. The study designated about 180 TCR beta chains cytomegalovirus-associated.

This receptor was taken from a woman aged 18-29 years in good health and CMV-seropositive. This chain joins TRBV2 and TRBJ1-1; D is possibly TRBD1 (5 bases). Sequencing was done on a sample of PBMCs. The DNA for the CDR3 is TGTGCCATTCATAGGGGTGGGACTGAAGCTTTCTTT. Translated, it gives CAIHRGGTEAFF.